The 5 T cell receptor beta chains reported below all come from one sample, sequenced in a study of cytomegalovirus exposure and HLA in healthy donors. The PCR had 60 Vbeta and 13 Jbeta primers. TCRdb's table, derived via immunoSEQ multiplex PCR, lists solely in-frame clones and lacks some. The sample consists of 120,000 or so clones, over 75% of them appearing once. The sample comprised PBMCs. The origin of the receptors is a woman aged 18 to 35 in good health and CMV-seronegative.

The chain couples TRBV6-5 to TRBJ1-2, with a possible D match to TRBD1 (6 bases). Trimming cost V 5 bases and J 4 bases, with 11 bases left between them. Germline V CDR1 and CDR2: MNHEY, SVGAGI. The CDR3 is 13 residues long. The CDR3 region has the DNA TGTGCCAGCAGTCCGGACAGACTCTATGGCTACACCTTC. Protein product: CASSPDRLYGYTF.

The chain uses TRBV9 and TRBJ2-2; 7 nucleotides align to TRBD2. V lost 0 bases to trimming and J lost 1 base; unmatched junction nucleotides: 9. Germline assignment: CDR1 SGDLS and CDR2 YYNGEE. The CDR3 has 18 residues. Here the CDR3 DNA reads TGTGCCAGCAGCGTAGTCCCTAGCGGCAACCGGAACACCGGGGAGCTGTTTTTT. The encoded protein is CASSVVPSGNRNTGELFF.

This sequence joins TRBV20-1 and TRBJ2-5; D is undetermined. Germline CDR1 is DFQATT and CDR2 is SNEGSKA (reference sequence). The CDR3 contains 10 residues. Trimming stripped 3 bases from V and 5 bases from J, with 4 bases between. The CDR3, as DNA: TGCAGTGCTAGGAGTGAGACCCAGTACTTC. It yields the protein CSARSETQYF.

The chain employs TRBV19 and TRBJ2-3, with D possibly matching TRBD1 (5 bases). CDR3 size: 13 residues. The V gene lost 11 bases and the J gene lost 1 base, with 13 bases spanning the gap. Germline V lookup: CDR1 LNHDA, CDR2 SQIVND (reference sequence). In DNA form, the CDR3 reads TGTGCCTTAGGGGTACTCCGCACAGATACGCAGTATTTT. Protein product: CALGVLRTDTQYF.

The gene calls are TRBV2 and TRBJ1-5; D uncertain. Trimming left V 3 bases short and J 2 bases short, with 8 bases between. The CDR3 is 14 amino acids. The V gene's germline CDR1 is SNHLY and CDR2 FYNNEI. The CDR3 sequence is CASSDRIGNQPQHF. The CDR3 DNA sequence: TGTGCCAGCAGTGACAGAATCGGCAATCAGCCCCAGCATTTT.